Following are 20 T cell receptor beta chains from one sample sequenced in a study of blood T cell repertoires in COVID-19. The table came from immunoSEQ multiplex PCR; TCRdb's copy has only in-frame clones and leaves some out. This sample yields approximately 90,000 clones, of which more than 80% are seen a single time; 15% to 20% belongs to the top ten. The sequenced sample consisted of peripheral blood. The source is an elderly woman with acute or convalescent COVID-19.

CDR3 sequence reads: CASQRTSNYEQYF. CDR3 DNA sequence: TGCGCCAGCCAGAGGACTAGCAACTACGAGCAGTACTTC. This chain links TRBV5-1 with TRBJ2-7, with TRBD2 identical over 8 bases. CDR1 SGHRS and CDR2 YFSETQ come from the germline V gene. V was clipped by 7 bases and J by 3 bases; unmatched bases: 6. The length of the CDR3 is 13 residues.

The chain couples TRBV2 to TRBJ2-3; D possibly corresponds to TRBD2 (6 bases). Germline CDR1 is SNHLY and CDR2 is FYNNEI. V lost 8 bases, J lost 0 bases, and 15 bases lay in between. The CDR3 runs 15 residues. The chain's CDR3 is CASGGRRHSTDTQYF. CDR3 in DNA: TGTGCCAGCGGAGGGCGACGACACAGCACAGATACGCAGTATTTT.

The chain has TRBV5-6 and TRBJ2-3; no definite D call. Trimming took 2 bases from V and 5 from J, leaving 12 bases between them. From germline, CDR1 is SGHDT and CDR2 YYEEEE. This CDR3 has 14 residues. The CDR3 DNA reads as TGTGCCAGCAGCTTTCGGCACCGCGGAGATACGCAGTATTTT. Translation gives CASSFRHRGDTQYF. Based on the CDR3 plus reference TRBV5-6 and TRBJ2-3, the full variable domain is DAGVTQSPTHLIKTRGQQVTLRCSPKSGHDTVSWYQQALGQGPQFIFQYYEEEERQRGNFPDRFSGHQFPNYSSELNVNALLLGDSALYLCASSFRHRGDTQYFGPGTRLTVL.

This chain joins TRBV10-3 and TRBJ2-1; 9 bases map to TRBD2. V gave up 6 bases and J gave up 6 bases; unmatched junction bases: 6. CDR3 length equals 14 residues. Germline loops: CDR1 ENHRY, CDR2 SYGVKD. The DNA of the CDR3 is TGTGCCATCAGAGCCAGCGGGGGGCCCAATGAGCAGTTCTTC. Protein product: CAIRASGGPNEQFF.

The V and J genes are TRBV5-4 and TRBJ2-7, with TRBD1 identical over 9 bases. Looked up from germline, CDR1 is SGHNT and CDR2 is YYREEE (reference sequence). The CDR3 is 15 amino acids. V dropped 5 bases and J dropped 4; count of bases not matched to a gene: 10. The CDR3 is CASRLPGQGPYEQYF. The CDR3 nucleotides are TGTGCCAGCAGGTTACCGGGACAGGGTCCTTACGAGCAGTACTTC.

This rearrangement joins TRBV5-4 to TRBJ1-5; weak D call: TRBD1 (5 bases). V gave up 3 bases and J gave up 2 bases, with 12 bases separating them. Germline V lookup: CDR1 SGHNT, CDR2 YYREEE (reference sequence). The CDR3 length is 15 residues. CDR3 coding DNA: TGTGCCAGCAGCTCGGGGGGGGATGGCAATCAGCCCCAGCATTTT. Protein: CASSSGGDGNQPQHF. Full variable domain (remainder filled in from reference TRBV5-4 and TRBJ1-5): ETGVTQSPTHLIKTRGQQVTLRCSSQSGHNTVSWYQQALGQGPQFIFQYYREEENGRGNFPPRFSGLQFPNYSSELNVNALELDDSALYLCASSSGGDGNQPQHFGDGTRLSIL.

The chain is built from TRBV11-2 and TRBJ2-5, with D perhaps matching TRBD1 (5 bases). Trimming took off 2 bases at V and 1 base at J, with 8 bases between the two ends. The CDR3 sequence is 14 residues long. Germline assignment: CDR1 SGHAT and CDR2 FQNNGV. CDR3 nucleotide sequence: TGTGCCAGCAGCTTATTAGACAGCCAAGAGACCCAGTACTTC. Protein: CASSLLDSQETQYF.

This chain links TRBV29-1 with TRBJ2-4, with 9 bases aligning to TRBD1. J gave up 8 bases and V 1 base, and 6 bases lay outside the gene matches. The CDR3 is made up of 14 amino acids. From germline, CDR1 is SQVTM and CDR2 ANQGSEA. The CDR3 loop reads CSVEVGTGWHIQYF. As DNA, the CDR3 is TGCAGCGTTGAAGTGGGGACAGGGTGGCACATTCAGTACTTC. The full variable domain, rest sourced from reference TRBV29-1 and TRBJ2-4, is SAVISQKPSRDICQRGTSLTIQCQVDSQVTMMFWYRQQPGQSLTLIATANQGSEATYESGFVIDKFPISRPNLTFSTLTVSNMSPEDSSIYLCSVEVGTGWHIQYFGAGTRLSVL.

This clone appeared a few times. The genes are TRBV18 and TRBJ2-5; D perhaps matches TRBD1 (6 bases). The CDR3 is 15 amino acids. The V gene's germline CDR1 is KGHSH and CDR2 LQKENI. V dropped 3 bases and J dropped 0 bases, with 11 bases sitting between them. The CDR3 bases are TGTGCCAGCTCACCCCAGGGGTGGTACCAAGAGACCCAGTACTTC. Amino acids: CASSPQGWYQETQYF.

The table lists this clone with a few counts. The CDR3 bases are TGCGCCAGCAGCTACATGGGACAGGGGGCTGGAAACACCATATATTTT. Residues: CASSYMGQGAGNTIYF. The chain recombines TRBV5-1 with TRBJ1-3, with 11 nucleotides matching TRBD1. The germline V gene has CDR1 SGHRS and CDR2 YFSETQ. Trimming took 3 bases from V and 2 from J; bases not matched to a gene: 4. The CDR3 has 16 residues.

Note on this clone: Other DNA sequences in the same sample also yield this CDR3. The rearrangement links TRBV9 to TRBJ2-3; TRBD1 matches 8 bases. J gave up 1 base and V 4 bases, and 5 bases lay outside the gene matches. This CDR3 spans 15 amino acids. CDR1 is SGDLS and CDR2 is YYNGEE in the germline V gene. CDR3 DNA: TGTGCCAGCAGCATAGGGACAGGAGGCACAGATACGCAGTATTTT. Amino acid sequence: CASSIGTGGTDTQYF.

The chain has TRBV4-2 and TRBJ2-7; a possible D gene is TRBD1 (7 bases). There are 15 residues in the CDR3. V lost 0 bases and J lost 0, with 9 bases in between. The germline V gene has CDR1 LGHNA and CDR2 YNFKEQ. CDR3 sequence (DNA): TGTGCCAGCAGCCAAGAGCGGGACAGCTCCTACGAGCAGTACTTC. This codes for CASSQERDSSYEQYF.

The chain joins TRBV27 to TRBJ1-2, with 7 nucleotides matching TRBD1. This CDR3 is built from 12 residues. The germline V gene encodes CDR1 MNHEY and CDR2 SMNVEV (reference sequence). V lost 8 bases and J lost 7; bases outside the gene matches: 7. The CDR3: CASQGVMGGYTF. CDR3 coding DNA: TGTGCCAGCCAGGGGGTTATGGGTGGCTACACCTTC.

The V and J genes are TRBV6-6 and TRBJ2-2, with unresolved D. Trimming removed 6 bases at V and 5 bases at J, with 4 bases between. Germline V gene data show CDR1 as MNHNY and CDR2 as SVGAGI (reference sequence). The CDR3 length is 11 residues. The CDR3 protein is CASSFTGELFF. For the CDR3, the DNA is TGTGCCAGCAGCTTTACCGGGGAGCTGTTTTTT.

This clone came up a few times. V gene TRBV19 combines with J gene TRBJ2-1; D is undetermined. The germline V gene encodes CDR1 LNHDA and CDR2 SQIVND (reference sequence). V lost 3 bases and J 7 bases, leaving 13 bases between the germline ends. CDR3 length: 14 amino acids. The CDR3 region is CASSISSHLNEQFF. In DNA, the CDR3 is TGTGCCAGTAGTATTTCGTCACATTTAAATGAGCAGTTCTTC.

J is TRBJ2-5 and V is TRBV19; D possibly corresponds to TRBD2 (6 bases). V lost 1 base and J lost 5, with 20 bases in between. Germline V CDR1 and CDR2: LNHDA, SQIVND (reference sequence). The CDR3 runs to 17 residues. The CDR3 coding sequence is TGTGCCAGTAGTATAGGTTGGGAGGACCTAATTGCGGAGACCCAGTACTTC. Amino acid sequence: CASSIGWEDLIAETQYF.

This rearrangement joins TRBV5-1 to TRBJ2-1, with 9 bases that match TRBD1. J gave up 7 bases and V 2 bases, and 16 bases lay outside the gene matches. The CDR3 is 18 amino acids. Germline CDR1 and CDR2: SGHRS and YFSETQ. The chain's CDR3 is CASSFGSGRDRVFNEQFF. The CDR3, as DNA: TGCGCCAGCAGCTTCGGTAGCGGCCGGGACAGGGTTTTTAATGAGCAGTTCTTC.

The chain uses TRBV11-1 and TRBJ1-1; D remains ambiguous. The V and J ends lost 4 bases and 1 base respectively, with 7 bases between them. The CDR3 is 13 amino acids. Per germline, CDR1 SGHAT and CDR2 FQDESV (reference sequence). The CDR3 reads CASSSNRNTEAFF. CDR3 nucleotide sequence: TGTGCCAGCAGCTCTAACAGGAACACTGAAGCTTTCTTT.

This chain connects TRBV9 to TRBJ2-2; TRBD2 is a possible D gene (7 bases). CDR1 and CDR2 from the germline V gene are SGDLS and YYNGEE. With 3 bases removed from V and 0 bases from J, the gap between germline ends came to 12 bases. There are 16 residues in the CDR3. CDR3 bases: TGTGCCAGCAGCGCACAGGGACTACCGAACACCGGGGAGCTGTTTTTT. It codes for CASSAQGLPNTGELFF. The full variable domain, completed using reference TRBV9 and TRBJ2-2, is DSGVTQTPKHLITATGQRVTLRCSPRSGDLSVYWYQQSLDQGLQFLIQYYNGEERAKGNILERFSAQQFPDLHSELNLSSLELGDSALYFCASSAQGLPNTGELFFGEGSRLTVL.

As DNA, the CDR3 is TGTGCCAGCAATTCACAGGGCTATCAGCCCCAGCATTTT. This sequence encodes CASNSQGYQPQHF. V gene TRBV12-3 or TRBV12-4 combines with J gene TRBJ1-5; D possibly corresponds to TRBD1 (6 bases). V was pared by 7 bases and J by 5 bases, with 12 bases between. The CDR3 loop spans 13 amino acids.